This entry concerns a single T cell receptor beta chain. Its binding antigen is unknown. The input lacks base qualities; no much larger clone sits a single base away. Based on the germline V gene, the CDR1 and CDR2 sequences are LGHNA and YNFKEQ. V is shortened by 3 bases, J by 3 bases, and the region joining them spans 11 bases. The CDR3 starts with the cysteine, ends with the phenylalanine, and has 14 residues. This entry keeps only the CDR3 DNA: 42 bases, framed from base 1. This record comes from a study of a mutant IDH1 vaccine in newly diagnosed glioma (dated by TCRdb to the early 2020s). About the study as a whole: Vaccination began 4-6 weeks after radiotherapy alone, or alongside temozolomide cycles in the chemotherapy-containing groups. Prior to enrollment, patients had been given standard therapy consisting of radiotherapy alone, temozolomide alone, or radiochemotherapy with temozolomide, with the combination given to most patients. The week-35 safety follow-up was designated visit V12, and the week-47 end of study was designated visit V13. Of the approximately 35 treated patients, approximately 62% were male and around 40% were female, and the mean age was approximately 40 years. Longitudinal TCRB deep sequencing was performed for about two dozen treated patients wherever samples were available for exploratory analyses. Six visits were used for peripheral blood collection: V03 (baseline), V05, V07, V10, V12 and V13.

Beyond this particular receptor, the publication reports: Availability determined which PBMC samples were chosen for TCRB deep sequencing. Changes in the top peripheral T cell clonotypes picked up by TCRB sequencing did not appear to be linked to pseudoprogression. It was noted by the authors that analyses of patient blood samples could not be reproduced owing to sample limitations. Immune responses induced by the vaccine were seen in approximately 93% of patients across multiple MHC alleles.

The sample's time point label, decoded: week 47, end of study. Each vaccine dose was 300 ug of a 20-mer mutant IDH1 peptide in Montanide, given subcutaneously with topical imiquimod. Across visits V03 through V10, patients got a total of eight vaccinations, given in weeks 1, 3, 5, 7, 11, 15, 19 and 23. All donors had newly diagnosed IDH1-mutant astrocytomas of WHO grade 3 or 4 that showed loss of nuclear ATRX. The samples were drawn from NOA16, a multicentre, single-arm, open-label phase I trial in Germany that tested a mutant IDH1 peptide vaccine in humans for the first time. The DNeasy Blood and Tissue Kit was used to extract genomic DNA from EDTA blood for TCRB sequencing. Preparation of the library involved the immunoSEQ multiplex PCR assay. Rearranged TCR beta chain sequences were amplified with the hsTCRB Kit following the manufacturer's protocol. TCRB libraries were sequenced on an Illumina MiSeq. Concerning the study's data processing: Demultiplexing, trimming and gene mapping were performed with the kit vendor's proprietary platform. TCRdb holds this immuneACCESS table with in-frame rearrangements only. Some clones are missing; in checked studies, unresolved V genes explain under half, and the rest has no known cause. Clone size and the V and J calls come from that table; the DNA yielded D and trimming. A total of tens of thousands of clones appear in this sample, around 82% of them only once. The top ten hold about 17% of the sample.

Recombination joined TRBV4-2 with TRBJ1-2; no D gene is confidently identified. Here the sequenced sample was PBMCs, taken from a glioma patient whose treatment included an IDH1 peptide vaccine. This TCR came from a young man with glioma. Some clones in this sample may be carry-over from other donors' samples. DNA sequence: TGTGCCAGCAGCCACGCGGACGGGTACTATGGCTACACCTTC. It translates as CASSHADGYYGYTF.